This T cell receptor beta chain is drawn from a study of regulatory T cells in long-lasting Graves disease. As to time point: persistent/refractory GD, antithyroid drugs over 5 years with positive TRAb. PBMC RNA was the source of the TCR library. This CDR3 has 10 residues. Germline V CDR1 and CDR2: SQVTM, ANQGSEA. V was cut by 5 bases and J by 2 bases, with 3 bases left in between. CDR3-region Arm-PCR and iRepertoire HTBI primers produced the TCR beta libraries. TCRdb used MiXCR to reprocess the multiplex PCR reads, holding one entry per CDR3 protein. The sample carries approximately 690,000 distinct CDR3 sequences, approximately 29% recorded once.

The rearrangement joins TRBV29-1 to TRBJ1-1, with D unclear. This TCR derives from a female donor with Graves disease. The source was peripheral blood mononuclear cells (PBMCs), collected when the disease was refractory, from a patient treated with antithyroid drugs. The CDR3 DNA sequence: TGCAGCGTTCACAACACTGAAGCTTTCTTT. Translation gives CSVHNTEAFF. Variable domain in full (rest from reference TRBV29-1 and TRBJ1-1): SAVISQKPSRDICQRGTSLTIQCQVDSQVTMMFWYRQQPGQSLTLIATANQGSEATYESGFVIDKFPISRPNLTFSTLTVSNMSPEDSSIYLCSVHNTEAFFGQGTRLTVV.